The text below deals with one TCR beta chain. Its target is unknown. Germline is not matched at one junction end, which may reflect a read error. Germline lookup yields CDR1 MDHEN and CDR2 SYDVKM. The CDR3 contains 16 residues. The sample is drawn from a study of tumor and adjacent non-tumor tissue in lung cancer. Study summary: Patients were aged about 30 to 76, some 10 men and about five women, stage I to III.

No cell sorting was done before RNA was extracted from the tissue. The normal lung tissue was taken more than 3 cm from the tumor edge. Donors were chemotherapy-naive, newly diagnosed lung cancer surgical patients in China, August–November 2014. Overall study results and limits: Tumor tissue had significantly higher TCR diversity than normal lung.

A modified ARM-PCR protocol with three rounds of nested PCR amplified TCRbeta. From the multiplex PCR reads, TCRdb called clonotypes with MiXCR, one entry per CDR3 protein. The sample holds 60,000 to 85,000 distinct CDR3 sequences, 76% seen once. Sequencing was performed on distant non-tumor lung tissue. The rearrangement uses TRBV28 and TRBJ1-5, with a possible D match to TRBD1 (5 bases). The receptor was derived from a man between 65 and 85 years old with non-small cell lung cancer. DNA of the CDR3: TGTGCTAGCAGATTAGAGGCGAGGGGTCTAAATAAGCCCCAGCATTTT. It specifies CASRLEARGLNKPQHF.